The present T cell receptor beta chain was sequenced within a study of cytomegalovirus exposure and HLA in healthy donors. The study, taken as a whole, reports: A later look showed TCR association rates differing by HLA locus, highest for DRB1 and lowest for HLA-C. The authors listed around 150 TCR beta chains as cytomegalovirus-associated. Excluded were some V segments that proved indistinguishable, including TRBV6-2 and TRBV6-3. Sequencing likely produced, as an artifact, a cluster of highly shared sequence variants.

Turning to this clone: The antigen is unknown.

The PCR employed 60 Vbeta primers together with 13 Jbeta primers. The data were produced by immunoSEQ multiplex PCR, yet TCRdb's version contains in-frame clones alone and is incomplete. The sample contains more than 150,000 clones, approximately 81% of which appear only once. The germline gives CDR1 SGHNT, CDR2 YYREEE (reference sequence). The V end was cut by 1 base, the J end by 2 bases, with 10 bases between. The CDR3 length is 15 residues. Sequenced sample: PBMCs. The chain is built from TRBV5-4 and TRBJ2-1; maybe TRBD2 (5 bases). The sequence was collected from a man aged 50-59 years in good health and CMV-seropositive. Here the CDR3 reads CASSLSSGTYNEQFF. Here the CDR3 DNA reads TGTGCCAGCAGCTTGTCGAGCGGAACCTACAATGAGCAGTTCTTC.